This is a list of T cell receptor beta chains from one sample in a study of T cell responses to AZD1222 COVID-19 vaccine. The data were produced by immunoSEQ multiplex PCR, yet TCRdb's version contains in-frame clones alone and is incomplete. Among around 76,000 clones, about four fifths were seen once, and the ten largest hold roughly 10%. The sequences come from peripheral blood, collected on day 0 of AZD1222 vaccination. The receptors stem from an adult in good health. Both conserved end residues are part of each CDR3. A D gene is named only where the DNA matches it firmly. Size tells how often a clone was seen (once, few, many) or the class of an expanded clone, and some rows leave it out.

size | D | J | V | CDR3 | DNA
NA | NA | TRBJ2-7 | TRBV20-1 | CSARNQYEQYF | TGCAGTGCTAGAAACCAGTACGAGCAGTACTTC
NA | NA | TRBJ1-5 | TRBV4-1 | CASSQDMVQPQHF | TGCGCCAGCAGCCAAGATATGGTCCAGCCCCAGCATTTT
once | NA | TRBJ1-6 | TRBV6-6 | CASSYAIRDYNSPLHF | TGTGCCAGCAGTTACGCTATCCGGGACTATAATTCACCCCTCCACTTT
NA | NA | TRBJ1-5 | TRBV28 | CASSSLKGLNQPQHF | TGTGCCAGCAGCTCTTTGAAGGGGTTAAATCAGCCCCAGCATTTT
NA | NA | TRBJ2-7 | TRBV7-6 | CASSLGSGLETYEQYF | TGTGCCAGCAGCTTAGGCTCAGGCTTGGAAACCTACGAGCAGTACTTC
NA | NA | TRBJ1-3 | TRBV6-5 | CASSLSGTGNTIYF | TGTGCCAGCAGTCTTTCAGGGACAGGAAACACCATATATTTT
NA | NA | TRBJ2-2 | TRBV10-1 | CASTDRAGTGELFF | TGCGCCAGCACCGACAGGGCGGGAACCGGGGAGCTGTTTTTT
NA | NA | TRBJ1-3 | TRBV30 | CAWKVSGNTIYF | TGTGCCTGGAAAGTCTCTGGAAACACCATATATTTT
NA | NA | TRBJ2-7 | TRBV20-1 | CSARLVDEQYF | TGCAGTGCGAGGTTAGTGGACGAGCAGTACTTC
NA | NA | TRBJ1-1 | TRBV27 | CASSFSGNTEAFF | TGTGCCAGCAGTTTCTCAGGGAACACTGAAGCTTTCTTT
NA | TRBD2 | TRBJ2-5 | TRBV7-7 | CASSLFKRGDGRETQYF | TGTGCTAGCAGCTTATTCAAGCGGGGGGATGGTAGGGAGACCCAGTACTTC
NA | NA | TRBJ2-3 | TRBV5-3 | CARSLVPPSTDTQYF | TGTGCCAGAAGCTTGGTGCCCCCTAGCACAGATACGCAGTATTTT
NA | NA | TRBJ2-1 | TRBV9 | CASSGGLGNAYNEQFF | TGTGCCAGCAGCGGGGGGCTTGGGAATGCCTACAATGAGCAGTTCTTC
NA | NA | TRBJ2-6 | TRBV3-1/TRBV3-2 | CASSPPGANVLTF | TGTGCCAGCAGCCCACCTGGGGCCAACGTCCTGACTTTC